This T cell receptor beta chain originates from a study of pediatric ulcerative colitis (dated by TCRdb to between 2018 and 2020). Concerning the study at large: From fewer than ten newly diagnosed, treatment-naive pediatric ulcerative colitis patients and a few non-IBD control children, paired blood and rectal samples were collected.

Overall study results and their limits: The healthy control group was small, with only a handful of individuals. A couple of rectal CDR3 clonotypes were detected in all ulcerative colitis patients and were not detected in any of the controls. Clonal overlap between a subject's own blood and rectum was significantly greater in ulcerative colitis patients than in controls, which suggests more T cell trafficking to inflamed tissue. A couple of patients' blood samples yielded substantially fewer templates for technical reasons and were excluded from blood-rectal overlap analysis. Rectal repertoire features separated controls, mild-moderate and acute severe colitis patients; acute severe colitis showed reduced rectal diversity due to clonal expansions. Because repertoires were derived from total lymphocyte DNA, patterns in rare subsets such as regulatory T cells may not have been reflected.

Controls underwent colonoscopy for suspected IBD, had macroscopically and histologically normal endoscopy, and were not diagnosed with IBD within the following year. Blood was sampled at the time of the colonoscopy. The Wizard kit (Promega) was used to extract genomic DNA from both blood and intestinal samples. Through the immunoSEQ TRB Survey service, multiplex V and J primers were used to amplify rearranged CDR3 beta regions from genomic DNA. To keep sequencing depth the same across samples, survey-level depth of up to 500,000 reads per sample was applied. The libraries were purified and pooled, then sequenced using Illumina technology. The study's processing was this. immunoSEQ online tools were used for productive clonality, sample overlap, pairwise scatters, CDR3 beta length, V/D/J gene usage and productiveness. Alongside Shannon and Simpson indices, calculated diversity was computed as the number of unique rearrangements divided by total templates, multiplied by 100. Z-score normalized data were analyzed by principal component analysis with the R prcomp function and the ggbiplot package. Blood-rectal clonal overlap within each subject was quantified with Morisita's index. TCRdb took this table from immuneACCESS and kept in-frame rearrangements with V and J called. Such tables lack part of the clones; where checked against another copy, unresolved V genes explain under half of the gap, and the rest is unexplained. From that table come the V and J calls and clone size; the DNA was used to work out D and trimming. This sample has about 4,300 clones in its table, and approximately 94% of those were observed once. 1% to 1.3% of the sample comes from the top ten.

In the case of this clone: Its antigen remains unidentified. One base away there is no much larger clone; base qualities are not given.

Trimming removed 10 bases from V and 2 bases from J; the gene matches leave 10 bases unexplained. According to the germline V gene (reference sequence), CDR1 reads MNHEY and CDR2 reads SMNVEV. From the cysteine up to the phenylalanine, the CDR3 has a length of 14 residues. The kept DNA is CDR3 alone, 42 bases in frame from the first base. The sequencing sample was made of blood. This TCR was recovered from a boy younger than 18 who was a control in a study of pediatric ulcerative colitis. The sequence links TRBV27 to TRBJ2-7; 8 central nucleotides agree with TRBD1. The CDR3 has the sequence CATARDRLTYEQYF. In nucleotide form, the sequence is TGTGCCACCGCCCGGGACAGGCTCACCTACGAGCAGTACTTC.